Each of the 20 T cell receptor beta chains below was sequenced from the same sample in a study of vaccination and CD4 T cells after COVID-19. The sample's treatment: roughly 11-day PBMC culture with coronavirus spike peptide pools or control peptides (ViraFEST assay). Their antigens are not known. With the Oncomine TCR Beta short-read assay, DNA from cultured CD4+ T cells was sequenced. TCRdb recomputed calls from the PCR reads with MiXCR, one row per CDR3 protein. The sample holds under 20,000 distinct CDR3 sequences; more than 45% are singletons and the top ten take 9.6%. The sample was CD4+ T cells from blood, cultured in vitro. These receptors were collected from a human donor who had recovered from COVID-19.

This clonotype has only a few counts. The chain joins TRBV2 to TRBJ1-1, with a weak D call TRBD1 (6 bases). Looked up from germline, CDR1 is SNHLY and CDR2 is FYNNEI. V was clipped by 9 bases and J by 0 bases, with 17 bases between them. The CDR3 covers 15 residues. The CDR3 DNA is TGTGCCAGTAGTTTAGGGGGAGCCATGAACACTGAAGCTTTCTTT. Protein: CASSLGGAMNTEAFF.

In its sample, this clonotype was seen a few times. The gene calls are TRBV7-9 and TRBJ2-7; D call uncertain. CDR1 and CDR2 from the germline V gene are SEHNR and FQNEAQ (reference sequence). V gave up 4 bases and J gave up 5 bases, with 12 bases separating them. This CDR3 has 13 amino acids. The CDR3 sequence is CASSSRGPNEQYF. The CDR3 nucleotides are TGTGCCAGCAGCTCCAGAGGTCCGAACGAGCAGTACTTC.

This clonotype was seen a handful of times. This CDR3 is CASNSGGVRTDTQYF. The CDR3 DNA reads TGTGCCAGCAACAGCGGGGGGGTCCGTACAGATACGCAGTATTTT. The chain employs TRBV2 and TRBJ2-3, with 10 bases matching TRBD2. Germline V gives CDR1 SNHLY, CDR2 FYNNEI. V lost 7 bases, J lost 3 bases, and 7 bases stayed unmatched. The length of the CDR3 is 15 residues. The full variable domain, its missing parts supplied by reference TRBV2 and TRBJ2-3, is EPEVTQTPSHQVTQMGQEVILRCVPISNHLYFYWYRQILGQKVEFLVSFYNNEISEKSEIFDDQFSVERPDGSNFTLKIRSTKLEDSAMYFCASNSGGVRTDTQYFGPGTRLTVL.

V usage is TRBV7-8 and J usage is TRBJ1-3, with 7 positions matching TRBD1. The CDR3 covers 15 residues. Trimming took 2 bases from V and 2 from J; bases not matched to a gene: 3. Germline CDR1 SGHVS, CDR2 FQNEAQ. CDR3 DNA sequence: TGTGCCAGCAGCTTACGTACAGGGGCTGGAAACACCATATATTTT. It is translated as CASSLRTGAGNTIYF.

In its sample, this clonotype was seen a few times. The V and J genes are TRBV20-1 and TRBJ2-3, with 9 bases that match TRBD2. The CDR3 runs to 16 residues. After removal of 0 bases from V and 0 bases from J, the junction contained 4 bases not matched to a gene. Germline values: CDR1 DFQATT, CDR2 SNEGSKA (reference sequence). CDR3 coding DNA: TGCAGTGCTAGAGATCAAACTAGCGGGAGCACAGATACGCAGTATTTT. It yields the protein CSARDQTSGSTDTQYF.

This clonotype was found a few times. The chain carries TRBV6-1 and TRBJ1-2, with D perhaps TRBD1 (6 bases). V was trimmed by 2 bases and J by 4 bases, leaving 20 bases between them. Germline CDR1 and CDR2: MNHNS and SASEGT. The CDR3 is made up of 17 amino acids. The DNA of the CDR3 is TGTGCCAGCAGTGAATGGTCGGCAGGGGTATTTAGCTATGGCTACACCTTC. This translates into CASSEWSAGVFSYGYTF.

This chain links TRBV25-1 with TRBJ1-1, with D maybe TRBD1 (6 bases). This CDR3 is built from 13 residues. The germline V gene has CDR1 MGHDK and CDR2 SYGVNS. The V and J ends lost 4 bases and 11 bases respectively, with 17 bases between them. CDR3 protein: CASSAQGQSRAFF. The CDR3 DNA sequence: TGTGCCAGCAGTGCCCAGGGGCAAAGTAGGGCTTTCTTT.

This clonotype was detected once. V gene TRBV28 combines with J gene TRBJ1-2, with D uncertain. Germline CDR1 MDHEN, CDR2 SYDVKM. The CDR3 has 14 residues. The ends were cut back, 7 bases at V and 4 bases at J, with 16 bases in the middle. DNA for the CDR3: TGTGCCAGCAACCCGCAGCCGGCGGCCTATGGCTACACCTTC. Its translation is CASNPQPAAYGYTF.

This chain connects TRBV24-1 to TRBJ2-5; 7 bases align to TRBD2. This CDR3 has 12 residues. Trimming removed 9 bases from V and 4 bases from J; junction bases left unmatched: 4. CDR1 is KGHDR and CDR2 is SFDVKD in the germline V gene. The CDR3 is CATSAGVETQYF. CDR3 DNA sequence: TGTGCCACCTCCGCGGGGGTAGAGACCCAGTACTTC.

This chain connects TRBV28 to TRBJ1-1; 7 bases match TRBD1. This CDR3 contains 15 residues. Per the germline V gene, CDR1 is MDHEN and CDR2 is SYDVKM. Losses at the gene ends were 5 bases for V and 5 bases for J; bases not matched to a gene: 11. This CDR3 is CASSLMTTGQTEAFF. CDR3 nucleotide sequence: TGTGCCAGCAGTCTCATGACGACAGGGCAAACTGAAGCTTTCTTT.

The rearrangement uses TRBV11-3 and TRBJ2-1; 9 bases align to TRBD1. In germline, CDR1 is SGHNT, CDR2 YENEEA. The J segment lost 9 bases and the V segment lost 5 bases, leaving 14 bases of the junction unmatched. The CDR3 consists of 16 residues. CDR3 loop: CASSKLTGGVFPEQFF. The CDR3 DNA reads as TGTGCCAGCAGCAAGCTAACAGGGGGCGTTTTCCCTGAGCAGTTCTTC.

V gene TRBV7-6 combines with J gene TRBJ2-5, with D perhaps matching TRBD1 (5 bases). Germline V gene sequence: CDR1 SGHVS, CDR2 FNYEAQ. The V end lost 1 base, the J end lost 5 bases, and 11 bases lay between the germline ends. The length of the CDR3 is 14 residues. The CDR3 DNA reads TGTGCCAGCAGCTTAGGGGCAGGGCGGGAGACCCAGTACTTC. Residues: CASSLGAGRETQYF.

This chain links TRBV6-5 with TRBJ2-7; no definite D call. This CDR3 is 16 amino acids long. V dropped 0 bases and J dropped 2 bases, with 14 bases sitting between them. From germline, CDR1 is MNHEY and CDR2 SVGAGI. The CDR3 DNA sequence: TGTGCCAGCAGTTACTCTATCCCTGGTGAGACCTACGAGCAGTACTTC. The encoded protein is CASSYSIPGETYEQYF.

The chain employs TRBV7-2 and TRBJ2-7, with D unclear. The V gene lost 1 base and the J gene lost 7 bases, with 23 bases spanning the gap. CDR1 and CDR2 (germline): SGHTA, FQGNSA. This CDR3 spans 17 amino acids. The CDR3 DNA reads TGTGCCAGCAGCTTAGGCTTGCTAGATCATCGCCGTGTGGAGCAGTACTTC. It codes for CASSLGLLDHRRVEQYF.

This clonotype was counted only a few times. V usage is TRBV12-3 or TRBV12-4 and J usage is TRBJ1-5, with unresolved D. There are 16 residues in the CDR3. The V end was cut by 3 bases, the J end by 2 bases, with 14 bases between. This CDR3 reads CASSFTASDGNQPQHF. In DNA, the CDR3 is TGTGCCAGCAGTTTCACGGCGTCGGATGGCAATCAGCCCCAGCATTTT.

This clonotype occurred a few times. This chain connects TRBV20-1 to TRBJ1-6; the match to TRBD1 covers 7 bases. Unmatched junction bases numbered 1, after V lost 0 bases and J lost 5 bases. The CDR3 runs to 14 residues. Germline V lookup: CDR1 DFQATT, CDR2 SNEGSKA (reference sequence). CDR3 residues: CSARETGNNSPLHF. In DNA form, the CDR3 reads TGCAGTGCTAGAGAGACAGGGAATAATTCACCCCTCCACTTT.

The genes are TRBV28 and TRBJ2-1; TRBD2 matches 7 bases. V lost 5 bases to trimming and J lost 0 bases; unmatched junction nucleotides: 10. Per the germline V gene, CDR1 is MDHEN and CDR2 is SYDVKM. CDR3 length equals 17 residues. CDR3 nucleotide sequence: TGTGCCAGCAGTGTCATTGGGGGGGTTAGCTCCTACAATGAGCAGTTCTTC. This gives the protein CASSVIGGVSSYNEQFF.

The genes are TRBV6-2 or TRBV6-3 and TRBJ2-1; a weak D match, TRBD2 (5 bases). Germline CDR1 is MNHEY and CDR2 is SVGEGT. The V end was cut by 0 bases, the J end by 8 bases, with 14 bases between. The CDR3 sequence is 15 residues long. The CDR3 is CASSYSGVRVDEQFF. The CDR3 DNA reads TGTGCCAGCAGTTACTCGGGAGTGAGAGTGGATGAGCAGTTCTTC.

The gene calls are TRBV10-3 and TRBJ2-3; tentative D call: TRBD2 (6 bases). Germline loops: CDR1 ENHRY, CDR2 SYGVKD. The CDR3 length is 14 residues. V lost 4 bases to trimming and J lost 2 bases, with 10 bases between them. The CDR3 nucleotides read TGTGCCATCAGTGGGGCGGGGCCCACAGATACGCAGTATTTT. It is translated as CAISGAGPTDTQYF.

The V gene is TRBV7-9, the J gene TRBJ1-5, with a weak D call TRBD1 (5 bases). The CDR3 spans 15 residues. Deletions cut 1 base from V and 4 bases from J, with 11 bases between. CDR1 and CDR2 from the germline V gene are SEHNR and FQNEAQ (reference sequence). The CDR3 nucleotides are TGTGCCAGCAGCTTAGGAAAGGGGCCGAATCAGCCCCAGCATTTT. Translating it yields CASSLGKGPNQPQHF.